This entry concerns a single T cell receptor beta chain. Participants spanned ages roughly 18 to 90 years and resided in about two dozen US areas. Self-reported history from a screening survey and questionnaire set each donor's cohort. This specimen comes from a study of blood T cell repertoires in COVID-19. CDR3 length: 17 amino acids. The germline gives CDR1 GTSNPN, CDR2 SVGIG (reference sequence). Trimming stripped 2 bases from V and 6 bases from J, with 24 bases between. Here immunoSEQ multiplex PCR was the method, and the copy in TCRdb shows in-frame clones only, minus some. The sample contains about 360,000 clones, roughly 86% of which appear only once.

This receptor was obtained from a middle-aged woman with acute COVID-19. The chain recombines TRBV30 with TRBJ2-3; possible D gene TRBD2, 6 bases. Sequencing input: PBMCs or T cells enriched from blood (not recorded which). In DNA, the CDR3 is TGTGCCTGGAGTTCCTTTAGGATGGCGGGGTTTTCTGATACGCAGTATTTT. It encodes CAWSSFRMAGFSDTQYF.